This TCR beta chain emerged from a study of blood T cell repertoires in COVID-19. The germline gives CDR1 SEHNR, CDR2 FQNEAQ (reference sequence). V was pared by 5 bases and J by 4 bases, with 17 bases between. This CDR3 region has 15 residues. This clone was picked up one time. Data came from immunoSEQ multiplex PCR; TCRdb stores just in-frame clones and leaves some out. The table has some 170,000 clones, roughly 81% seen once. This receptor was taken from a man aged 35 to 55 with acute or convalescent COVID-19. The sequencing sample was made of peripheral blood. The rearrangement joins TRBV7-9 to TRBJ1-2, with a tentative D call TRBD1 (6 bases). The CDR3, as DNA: TGTGCCAGCAGCCAACAGGGTCCCCTTAGCTATGGCTACACCTTC. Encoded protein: CASSQQGPLSYGYTF.